These T cell receptor beta chains were read from a single sample in a study of T-cell reconstitution after alpha-beta-depleted transplantation in children. TCRdb passed the PCR reads through MiXCR, listing each CDR3 protein once. The sample holds hundreds of thousands of distinct CDR3 sequences, 20% to 30% seen once. Sequences were derived from PBMCs, mostly from graft donor cells, sampled 360 days after TCRalphabeta/CD19-depleted stem cell transplant. The source of these receptors is a female patient between 2 and 10 years old who had a stem cell transplant for congenital amegakaryocytic thrombocytopenia, so the T cells may come from the graft donor. Each CDR3 is given with its conserved first and last residue. D genes are given only for firm matches. A clone size is listed for some rows: how often the clone was seen (once, few, many), or a class if it is expanded.

j_call,clone_size,v_call,d_call,cdr3_nt,cdr3_aa
TRBJ2-7,NA,TRBV20-1,NA,TGCAGTGCTAGATTGGCGGGACGCGAGCAGTACTTC,CSARLAGREQYF
TRBJ1-2,NA,TRBV25-1,TRBD1,TGTGCCAGCAGCGTGACAGGGAGCTCGAGCGGCTACACCTTC,CASSVTGSSSGYTF
TRBJ2-1,NA,TRBV7-2,TRBD1,TGTGCCAGCAGCTTAGCGCCAGGGGGCGCTTTCAATGAGCAGTTCTTC,CASSLAPGGAFNEQFF
TRBJ2-2,NA,TRBV2,TRBD1,TGTGCCAGCAAGACAGGGCCCTATACCGGGGAGCTGTTTTTT,CASKTGPYTGELFF
TRBJ2-6,NA,TRBV20-1,NA,TGCAGTGGGTCTGGGGCCAACGTCCTGACTTTC,CSGSGANVLTF
TRBJ2-5,NA,TRBV21-1,NA,TGTGCCAGCAGCAAACCGGGACAGGGGGCGAGTGAGACCCAGTACTTC,CASSKPGQGASETQYF
TRBJ2-5,NA,TRBV20-1,NA,TGCATGGCCATTTCGTCGGAGACCCAGTACTTC,CMAISSETQYF
TRBJ2-5,few,TRBV5-1,NA,TGCGCCAGCAGCTTGTATGCGGGCCAGGCCCAAGAGACCCAGTACTTC,CASSLYAGQAQETQYF
TRBJ1-5,NA,TRBV20-1,NA,TGCAGTGCTACCAAAGGGACCCCGGGCAATCAGCCCCAGCATTTT,CSATKGTPGNQPQHF
TRBJ2-3,few,TRBV5-1,TRBD1,TGCGCCAGCAGCATCTTGACAGGGAAGAGTACAGATACGCAGTATTTT,CASSILTGKSTDTQYF
TRBJ1-4,NA,TRBV7-9,TRBD1,TGTGCCAGCAGCTGGAACAGGGGGCGAGGTGAAAAACTGTTTTTT,CASSWNRGRGEKLFF
TRBJ2-1,NA,TRBV9,NA,TGTGCCAGCAGCCCTCGGACTCAATTCCCATACAATGAGCAGTTCTTC,CASSPRTQFPYNEQFF
TRBJ2-1,many,TRBV12-3/TRBV12-4,NA,TGTGCCAGCAGAAGGTACAATGAGCAGTTCTTC,CASRRYNEQFF
TRBJ1-6,NA,TRBV2,NA,TGTGCCACCAGTGAAGCTCGACAGAACTCGATTTCACCCCTCCACTTT,CATSEARQNSISPLHF
TRBJ1-2,once,TRBV5-1,NA,TGCGCCAGCAGCCCCGGGACACCTTTTTTGTATGGCTACACCTTC,CASSPGTPFLYGYTF
TRBJ1-4,few,TRBV4-3,NA,TGCGCCAGCAGCCAAGTCGGGACACCAGAAAAACTGTTTTTT,CASSQVGTPEKLFF
TRBJ2-1,NA,TRBV3-1,NA,TGTGCCAGCAGCCAAGTAGGGAATCTCAATGAGCAGTTCTTC,CASSQVGNLNEQFF
TRBJ2-2,few,TRBV7-6,TRBD2,TGTGCCAGCAGCCCTAGGACTAGCGGCGGAGATAGGACCGGGGAGCTGTTTTTT,CASSPRTSGGDRTGELFF
TRBJ2-7,NA,TRBV4-3,NA,TGCGCCAGCAGCCAAGCCTGGCCGGACTCCTACGAGCAGTACTTC,CASSQAWPDSYEQYF
TRBJ2-5,few,TRBV4-3,TRBD1,TGCGCCAGCAGCCAGGGAGGGACAGGGCAAGAGACCCAGTACTTC,CASSQGGTGQETQYF
TRBJ2-3,NA,TRBV6-2/TRBV6-3,NA,TGTGCCAGCAGTTACACCCACGACAGTGGTGGGAACGGTCCCACAGATACGCAGTATTTT,CASSYTHDSGGNGPTDTQYF
TRBJ1-4,few,TRBV12-3/TRBV12-4,NA,TGTGCCAGCAGTTTCCTAGGGAGGAGTGAAAAACTGTTTTTT,CASSFLGRSEKLFF
TRBJ2-7,NA,TRBV20-1,TRBD1,TGCAGTGCTAGGGATGGACAGGGGGCTAACGAGCAGTACTTC,CSARDGQGANEQYF
TRBJ2-3,many,TRBV25-1,NA,TGTGCCAGCAGTAACACAGATACGCAGTATTTT,CASSNTDTQYF
TRBJ2-2,few,TRBV3-1,NA,TGTGCCAGCAGAGCATTCACCGGGGAGCTGTTTTTT,CASRAFTGELFF
TRBJ2-1,many,TRBV12-3/TRBV12-4,NA,TGTGCCAGCAGTTTGAGACAGGATTACAATGAGCAGTTCTTC,CASSLRQDYNEQFF
TRBJ1-1,NA,TRBV28,NA,TGTGCCAGCAGTTTGGGGGGGGGGTACACTGAAGCTTTCTTT,CASSLGGGYTEAFF
TRBJ2-5,few,TRBV5-1,TRBD2,TGCGCCAGCAGCCCGTGGAACCTAGCGGGAGAAGAGACCCAGTACTTC,CASSPWNLAGEETQYF
TRBJ2-3,NA,TRBV12-3/TRBV12-4,NA,TGTGCCAGCAGTTTGGCGCAGGACACAGATACGCAGTATTTT,CASSLAQDTDTQYF
TRBJ2-1,few,TRBV5-4,NA,TGTGCCAGCAGCTTGGAGAATTTACGGGAGCAGGGTGAGCAGTTCTTC,CASSLENLREQGEQFF
TRBJ2-3,NA,TRBV12-3/TRBV12-4,NA,TGTGCCAGCAGTTTATTGCAGGGCGTGAAGACAGATACGCAGTATTTT,CASSLLQGVKTDTQYF
TRBJ1-5,few,TRBV20-1,NA,TGCAGTGCTAGGGTAGGTTTCAGGGACAATCAGCCCCAGCATTTT,CSARVGFRDNQPQHF
TRBJ2-7,few,TRBV5-1,NA,TGCGCCAGCAGCCAGGACTGGGGGGAGCAGTACTTC,CASSQDWGEQYF
TRBJ1-3,NA,TRBV12-3/TRBV12-4,NA,TGTGCCAGCAGTCCCTTGGGGCCGGGGCTAGGGGGAAACACCATATATTTT,CASSPLGPGLGGNTIYF
TRBJ1-1,few,TRBV20-1,TRBD1,TGCAGTGCTAGAGGTCGGGACAGGTCTATGAACACTGAAGCTTTCTTT,CSARGRDRSMNTEAFF
TRBJ2-7,many,TRBV29-1,TRBD1,TGCAGCGCCCAGGAGGGGACAGGGGACTCCTACGAGCAGTACTTC,CSAQEGTGDSYEQYF
TRBJ1-1,few,TRBV20-1,TRBD1,TGCAGTGCTAAACGGGACAGGGATTATATTGAAGCTTTCTTT,CSAKRDRDYIEAFF
TRBJ2-1,NA,TRBV29-1,TRBD1,TGCAGCGCTCAAGAGCAGGGACAGGGAGTCAATGAGCAGTTCTTC,CSAQEQGQGVNEQFF
TRBJ1-1,NA,TRBV29-1,NA,TGCAGCGTCAGGGAACTCGTGAACACTGAAGCTTTCTTT,CSVRELVNTEAFF
TRBJ2-1,many,TRBV4-2,NA,TGTGCCAGCAGCCAAGGGACACCGTCCTACAATGAGCAGTTCTTC,CASSQGTPSYNEQFF
TRBJ2-7,many,TRBV20-1,TRBD2,TGCAGTGCTAGAGAGCCGCGGGGACTAGCAGACTACGAGCAGTACTTC,CSAREPRGLADYEQYF
TRBJ2-1,many,TRBV12-3/TRBV12-4,TRBD1,TGTGCCAGCAGTTTTGGGTACAGGGGATACAATGAGCAGTTCTTC,CASSFGYRGYNEQFF
TRBJ1-6,NA,TRBV30,NA,TGTGCCTGGAGTAAGGGGGTTGATTCACCCCTCCACTTT,CAWSKGVDSPLHF
TRBJ2-5,NA,TRBV5-1,NA,TGCGCCAGCAGCTTGGCCGTTGGACTGAACCAAGAGACCCAGTACTTC,CASSLAVGLNQETQYF
TRBJ2-1,NA,TRBV5-1,TRBD2,TGCGCCAGCAGCTTCGGACTATGGCGGGAGGGAAGCAATGAGCAGTTCTTC,CASSFGLWREGSNEQFF
TRBJ2-2,NA,TRBV20-1,NA,TGCAGTGCTAGGGGAGTACTCGGCGGGGAGCTGTTTTTT,CSARGVLGGELFF
TRBJ1-5,few,TRBV30,NA,TGTGCCTGGAGTTGGACAGATATCAATCAGCCCCAGCATTTT,CAWSWTDINQPQHF
TRBJ2-2,NA,TRBV5-1,TRBD2,TGCGCCAGCAGCTCCCTTACTAGCGGGAGTAACGGGGAGCTGTTTTTT,CASSSLTSGSNGELFF
TRBJ2-7,NA,TRBV10-3,TRBD2,TGTGCCATCATGGGGGGGAGCTCCTACGAGCAGTACTTC,CAIMGGSSYEQYF
TRBJ2-7,NA,TRBV27,NA,TGTGCCAGCAGTCCAGGACTGTTTCCCCTGCAGGGCGAGCAGTACTTC,CASSPGLFPLQGEQYF
TRBJ1-2,NA,TRBV12-3/TRBV12-4,NA,TGTGCCAGCAGTTTAAGGGAGAACTATGGCTACACCTTC,CASSLRENYGYTF
TRBJ2-5,NA,TRBV12-3/TRBV12-4,TRBD2,TGTGCCAGCAGGTCGGGAAGCGGGGGTGGCTATGAGACCCAGTACTTC,CASRSGSGGGYETQYF
TRBJ1-5,few,TRBV20-1,NA,TGCAGTGCTGACCAAGGGGCGGGAAGGAATCAGCCCCAGCATTTT,CSADQGAGRNQPQHF
TRBJ2-5,NA,TRBV3-1,TRBD2,TGTGCCAGCTGCGGGGGTTGGGGCGAAGAGACCCAGTACTTC,CASCGGWGEETQYF
TRBJ2-1,few,TRBV10-3,NA,TGTGCCATCCGCACCACTCGGGGAAGCTCCTACAATGAGCAGTTCTTC,CAIRTTRGSSYNEQFF
TRBJ2-1,NA,TRBV20-1,TRBD2,TGCAGTGCTAGAAAAATTTCGGGCCTAGCGGGAGGGCCCGGTAATGAGCAGTTCTTC,CSARKISGLAGGPGNEQFF
TRBJ1-1,once,TRBV20-1,NA,TGCAGTGCTAGAACCTCACAGGGCAACACTGAAGCTTTCTTT,CSARTSQGNTEAFF
TRBJ2-5,many,TRBV6-6,NA,TGTGCCAGCAGCCAAGAAGAGACCCAGTACTTC,CASSQEETQYF
TRBJ2-1,NA,TRBV7-2,TRBD2,TGTGCCAGCAGCTTAGCACCTAGCGGATACAATGAGCAGTTCTTC,CASSLAPSGYNEQFF
TRBJ1-5,NA,TRBV19,NA,TGTGCCAGTACTTACAGCCTTAGCAATCAGCCCCAGCATTTT,CASTYSLSNQPQHF